A selection of T cell receptor beta chains follows, all from one sample in a study of T cell responses to AZD1222 COVID-19 vaccine. Profiled with immunoSEQ multiplex PCR; TCRdb holds only in-frame clones, not every one. The sample has under 140,000 clones; nearly 90% are singletons. The sample in question was peripheral blood, obtained on day 0 of AZD1222 vaccination. The source of these receptors is an adult in good health. Each CDR3 is given without its conserved first and last residue.

V | CDR3
TRBV30 | ASGHRYGAKNIQY
TRBV5-1 | ASSLEVIGTELYEQY
TRBV18 | ASSPTAGYEQF
TRBV15 | ATSMEGDAEETQY
TRBV28 | ASSFSPGVGGDYGYT
TRBV21-1 | ASSKGKRDSSYNEQF
TRBV30 | AWRKTENYGYT
TRBV7-3 | ASSLTAGGYSPLH
TRBV7-2 | ASRNPPVTGYT
TRBV9 | ASNLGGDTGELF
TRBV6-1 | ASSEALAGAYEQY
TRBV5-6 | ASSRAGADTQY
TRBV4-3 | ASSQDKAGAHPQETQY
TRBV6-5 | ASSPDYNSPLH
TRBV29-1 | SVGDRGSSGNTIY
TRBV5-1 | ASSGGQGNTEAF
TRBV5-6 | ASSFNRGQTEAF
TRBV13 | ASSPVSSTWEQF
TRBV6-1 | ASSTHRGQSYEQY
TRBV19 | ASQGNRNQPQH
TRBV25-1 | ASSVDRTSYNEQF
TRBV3-1/TRBV3-2 | ASSSGQGANNSPLH
TRBV19 | ASSVQGIGGYT
TRBV19 | ASSNGQAEVKLF
TRBV12-3/TRBV12-4 | ASSSSNTYEQY
TRBV11-3 | ASSRVGLGDTQY
TRBV27 | ASRSGFSSTTQY
TRBV9 | ASSTGLNTEAF
TRBV28 | ASSRAGTSDETQY